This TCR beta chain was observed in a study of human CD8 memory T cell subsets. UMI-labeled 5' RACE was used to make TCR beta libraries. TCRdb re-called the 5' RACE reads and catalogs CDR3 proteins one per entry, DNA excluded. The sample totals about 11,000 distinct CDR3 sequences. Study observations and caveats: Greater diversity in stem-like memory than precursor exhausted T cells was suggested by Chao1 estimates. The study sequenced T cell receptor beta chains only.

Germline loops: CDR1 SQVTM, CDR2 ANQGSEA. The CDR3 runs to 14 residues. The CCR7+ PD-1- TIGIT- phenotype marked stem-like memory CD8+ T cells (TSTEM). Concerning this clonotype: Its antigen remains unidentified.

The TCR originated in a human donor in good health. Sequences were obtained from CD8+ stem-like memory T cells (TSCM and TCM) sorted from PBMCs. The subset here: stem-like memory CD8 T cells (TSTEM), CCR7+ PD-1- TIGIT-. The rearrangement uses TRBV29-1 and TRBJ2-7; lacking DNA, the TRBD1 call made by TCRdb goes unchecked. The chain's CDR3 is CSVGQRQGGYEQYF.